This is a list of T cell receptor beta chains from one sample in a study of CD8 T cells in ankylosing spondylitis. TCRdb independently ran MiXCR on the 5' RACE reads; one entry per CDR3 protein. Of roughly 100,000 distinct CDR3 sequences listed, 24% are singletons. The specimen was synovial fluid, either unsorted or a sorted T cell fraction (not recorded which). These receptors were taken from a male donor with ankylosing spondylitis. CDR3s include the opening cysteine and the closing phenylalanine or tryptophan. D genes are given only for firm matches. Some rows mark clone size as missing; the rest say once, few, many or name a class of expanded clone.

>TRBV20-1|TRBD2|TRBJ2-1|many
TGCAGTGCTGGCCCGATGGTGGTAGCGGGAGGCAATGAGCAGTTCTTC
CSAGPMVVAGGNEQFF
>TRBV20-1|.|TRBJ2-7|.
TGCAGTGCTGCCGACAGCCCCTACGAGCAGTACTTC
CSAADSPYEQYF
>TRBV4-2|TRBD1|TRBJ1-1|many
TGTGCCAGCAGCCAACATTCTGGACAGGCCGACCCCGCGGCTTTCTTT
CASSQHSGQADPAAFF
>TRBV6-1|TRBD2|TRBJ2-5|few
TGTGCCAGCAGTGAGACTAGCGTTAAAGAGACCCAGTACTTC
CASSETSVKETQYF
>TRBV20-1|TRBD2|TRBJ2-1|.
TGCAGTGCTTATTCGGGACTAGCCTACAATGAGCAGTTCTTC
CSAYSGLAYNEQFF
>TRBV20-1|TRBD1|TRBJ2-3|many
TGCAGTGCGCCGGACAGGGGTAGCACAGATACGCAGTATTTT
CSAPDRGSTDTQYF
>TRBV10-3|.|TRBJ2-5|few
TGTGCCATCAGTGAATCGAGAGAAGAGACCCAGTACTTC
CAISESREETQYF
>TRBV5-1|.|TRBJ2-7|.
TGCGCCAGCAGCTTGGTTGACAGTTGGGACGAGCAGTACTTC
CASSLVDSWDEQYF
>TRBV4-1|.|TRBJ1-4|.
TGCGCCAGCAGCCAAGATCGGCGGGGAAGGGCGAGGGAAAAACTGTTTTTT
CASSQDRRGRAREKLFF
>TRBV10-3|.|TRBJ2-2|.
TGTGCCATCAGTCGCCGGGACTCGGACGGGGAGCTGTTTTTT
CAISRRDSDGELFF
>TRBV12-3/TRBV12-4|.|TRBJ1-4|.
TGTGCCAGCAGTTTTAGCTCCGGAAAACTGTTTTTT
CASSFSSGKLFF
>TRBV5-1|.|TRBJ2-3|.
TGCGCCAGCAGCTTGGAGTTTCCCGGCACAGATACGCAGTATTTT
CASSLEFPGTDTQYF
>TRBV24-1|TRBD1|TRBJ1-4|many
TGTGCCACCAGTGATACCGGGACAGGGGATGAAAAACTGTTTTTT
CATSDTGTGDEKLFF
>TRBV5-6|.|TRBJ2-3|many
TGTGCCAGCAGCCCATTGGGGAAGAACACAGATACGCAGTATTTT
CASSPLGKNTDTQYF
>TRBV30|TRBD1|TRBJ2-7|few
TGTGCCTGGGATCTACCGGGACAGGGAACCTACGAGCAGTACTTC
CAWDLPGQGTYEQYF
>TRBV10-3|.|TRBJ2-1|.
TGTGCCATCAGTGACCGCGATTACAATGAGCAGTTCTTC
CAISDRDYNEQFF
>TRBV10-1|.|TRBJ2-1|few
TGCGCCAGTGGATTGACAGGTTCCTACAATGAGCAGTTCTTC
CASGLTGSYNEQFF
>TRBV10-3|.|TRBJ1-4|.
TGTGCCAGCCGGACGGCGGCAGGTGAAAAACTGTTTTTT
CASRTAAGEKLFF
>TRBV4-2|.|TRBJ1-4|many
TGTGCCAGCAGCCACGCACGGGGAAGCACTAATGAAAAACTGTTTTTT
CASSHARGSTNEKLFF
>TRBV29-1|.|TRBJ2-1|.
TGCAGCACTGCAGGGTCCTACAATGAGCAGTTCTTC
CSTAGSYNEQFF
>TRBV11-3|TRBD2|TRBJ2-2|few
TGTGCCAGCAGCTTCGGGACTAGAATCGCCGGGGAGCTGTTTTTT
CASSFGTRIAGELFF
>TRBV7-8|.|TRBJ1-2|.
TGTGCCAGCAGCTTAGGCACCACGGCCTATGGCTACACCTTC
CASSLGTTAYGYTF
>TRBV24-1|TRBD1|TRBJ2-1|many
TGTGCCACTTGGGACAGGGACTACAATGAGCAGTTCTTC
CATWDRDYNEQFF
>TRBV6-2/TRBV6-3|.|TRBJ2-1|.
TGTGCCAGCATGGCGCGGGGGCAGGTAGCATCCAATGAGCAGTTCTTC
CASMARGQVASNEQFF
>TRBV7-2|TRBD2|TRBJ2-1|many
TGTGCCAGCAGCTTAGGACTAGCGGGAGATGTTGAGCAGTTCTTC
CASSLGLAGDVEQFF
>TRBV5-1|.|TRBJ2-1|.
TGCGCCAGCAGCTTGAGGGAGGACAGGAACAATGAGCAGTTCTTC
CASSLREDRNNEQFF
>TRBV11-2|TRBD1|TRBJ2-1|.
TGTGCCAGCACTCCCTCAGAGACAGGGGTAGATGAGCAGTTCTTC
CASTPSETGVDEQFF
>TRBV19|TRBD1|TRBJ1-1|many
TGTGCCAGTAGTATGAGACAGGGAATGGGCGCTGAAGCTTTCTTT
CASSMRQGMGAEAFF
>TRBV12-3/TRBV12-4|TRBD1|TRBJ1-1|.
TGTGCCAGCAGTCGGGACAGGGGGAACTCTGAAGCTTTCTTT
CASSRDRGNSEAFF
>TRBV6-1|.|TRBJ2-2|.
TGTGCCAGCAGCCAAAGCCCCTCCGGGGACACCGGGGAGCTGTTTTTT
CASSQSPSGDTGELFF
>TRBV5-1|TRBD2|TRBJ2-3|.
TGCGCCAGCAGCACGAGGACTAGCGGGGCTAGCACAGATACGCAGTATTTT
CASSTRTSGASTDTQYF
>TRBV7-9|.|TRBJ1-2|.
TGTGCCAGCAGCTCTCCCCACGGGGGCTACACCTTC
CASSSPHGGYTF
>TRBV18|.|TRBJ2-3|.
TGTGCCAGCTCACCTTCGGGGGGCTTCACAGATACGCAGTATTTT
CASSPSGGFTDTQYF
>TRBV24-1|TRBD1|TRBJ1-1|.
TGTGCCACCCGACAGGCCGGGACAGCTGAAGCTTTCTTT
CATRQAGTAEAFF
>TRBV12-3/TRBV12-4|.|TRBJ1-1|many
TGTGCCAGCAGTTTAGTCCCCCGGAACACTGAAGCTTTCTTT
CASSLVPRNTEAFF
>TRBV7-9|.|TRBJ2-3|.
TGTGCCAGCAGCCCCGAGGGTCTTGACACAGATACGCAGTATTTT
CASSPEGLDTDTQYF
>TRBV27|TRBD2|TRBJ2-1|many
TGTGCCAGCAGTCCCCTAGCGGGACCTTACAATGAGCAGTTCTTC
CASSPLAGPYNEQFF
>TRBV12-3/TRBV12-4|.|TRBJ1-1|few
TGTGCCAGCAGGACAGCGTTGAACACTGAAGCTTTCTTT
CASRTALNTEAFF
>TRBV12-3/TRBV12-4|TRBD1|TRBJ2-2|.
TGTGCCAGCAGTAGGACAGGGGGAGCCGGGGAGCTGTTTTTT
CASSRTGGAGELFF
>TRBV30|TRBD1|TRBJ1-5|few
TGTGCCTGGAGTGGACAGGGGAGCAATCAGCCCCAGCATTTT
CAWSGQGSNQPQHF
>TRBV5-4|.|TRBJ2-2|.
TGTGCCAGCAGCTTGGCCAGGGGACAGAACACCGGGGAGCTGTTTTTT
CASSLARGQNTGELFF
>TRBV19|.|TRBJ2-3|once
TGTGCCAGTAAGCTGGGTCTCAGCACAGATACGCAGTATTTT
CASKLGLSTDTQYF
>TRBV6-1|.|TRBJ1-1|.
TGTGCCAGCAGAATACTGAACACTGAAGCTTTCTTT
CASRILNTEAFF
>TRBV24-1|.|TRBJ2-1|.
TGTGCCACCAGTGAGCGGGGACCCTACAATGAGCAGTTCTTC
CATSERGPYNEQFF
>TRBV28|TRBD1|TRBJ1-3|.
TGTGCCAGCAGCGATCCGACAGGGCGGCGTGGAAACACCATATATTTT
CASSDPTGRRGNTIYF
>TRBV11-2|.|TRBJ2-2|few
TGTGCCAGCAGCCAACCGGGGTACGGGGAGCTGTTTTTT
CASSQPGYGELFF
>TRBV18|.|TRBJ2-3|.
TGTGCCAGCCGTCGGGAAGCAGGCACAGATACGCAGTATTTT
CASRREAGTDTQYF
>TRBV7-8|TRBD1|TRBJ2-7|few
TGTGCCAGCAGCCCGCGGACAGGGCCGGCCGAGCAGTACTTC
CASSPRTGPAEQYF
>TRBV18|TRBD1|TRBJ1-2|few
TGTGCCAGCTCAACGGGGACAGGGGTAGGCTACACCTTC
CASSTGTGVGYTF
>TRBV4-2|TRBD2|TRBJ2-2|few
TGTGCCAGCAGAGTCCCGGGAGGGAACACCGGGGAGCTGTTTTTT
CASRVPGGNTGELFF
>TRBV7-4|TRBD2|TRBJ2-1|many
TGTGCCAGCAGCGCCGGAGGTAGCGGGCCCAGCTCCTACAATGAGCAGTTCTTC
CASSAGGSGPSSYNEQFF
>TRBV5-1|.|TRBJ2-1|.
TGCGCCAGCAGCTTGGATGGGCCACGTTATGAGCAGTTCTTC
CASSLDGPRYEQFF
>TRBV5-1|.|TRBJ1-1|many
TGCGCCAGCAGCTTCGGAGGGGATACTGAAGCTTTCTTT
CASSFGGDTEAFF